Following are 7 T cell receptor beta chains from one sample sequenced in a study of blood T cell repertoires in COVID-19. Repertoires were generated with immunoSEQ multiplex PCR, while TCRdb's copy carries only in-frame clones and drops some. This table has some 300,000 clones, 80% to 90% appearing once. The sample taken for sequencing was peripheral blood. These receptors originate from a woman aged 70-85 years with COVID-19, enrolled during active disease.

The gene calls are TRBV27 and TRBJ2-3; the D is unclear. The V gene lost 0 bases and the J gene lost 1 base, with 11 bases spanning the gap. The CDR3 runs 16 residues. Germline V gene sequence: CDR1 MNHEY, CDR2 SMNVEV (reference sequence). The CDR3 bases are TGTGCCAGCAGTTTATCAGCTCCGTCGGGCACAGATACGCAGTATTTT. Translating it yields CASSLSAPSGTDTQYF.

In its sample, this clone was seen once. The chain joins TRBV3-1 (or the pseudogene TRBV3-2) to TRBJ1-2; no reliable D call. Between the trimmed V and J ends, which lost 0 bases and 6 bases, there was a span of 23 bases. CDR3 size: 18 residues. Looked up from germline, CDR1 is LGHDT and CDR2 is YNNKEL (reference sequence). CDR3 bases: TGTGCCAGCAGCCAAGATAGAGATTCTATGGGCCTAAACGATGGCTACACCTTC. This translates into CASSQDRDSMGLNDGYTF.

As concerns this clone: In the same sample, other DNA sequences code for this CDR3. V and J are TRBV19 and TRBJ2-7; D ambiguous. Germline V gives CDR1 LNHDA, CDR2 SQIVND (reference sequence). Trimming took 1 base from V and 2 from J, leaving 6 bases between them. CDR3 length: 13 amino acids. DNA for the CDR3: TGTGCCAGTAGTATAGGCGCTACCTACGAGCAGTACTTC. This sequence encodes CASSIGATYEQYF. Supplemented by reference TRBV19 and TRBJ2-7, the full variable domain reads DGGITQSPKYLFRKEGQNVTLSCEQNLNHDAMYWYRQDPGQGLRLIYYSQIVNDFQKGDIAEGYSVSREKKESFPLTVTSAQKNPTAFYLCASSIGATYEQYFGPGTRLTVT.

The rearrangement uses TRBV7-3 and TRBJ1-1; 11 positions agree with TRBD1. CDR3 size: 15 residues. CDR1 and CDR2 (germline): SGHTA, FQGTGA. Trimming removed 5 bases from V and 1 base from J; junction bases left unmatched: 3. The CDR3 coding sequence is TGTGCCAGCAGCCCAGGGACAGGGGGGAACACTGAAGCTTTCTTT. Its protein product is CASSPGTGGNTEAFF.

V gene TRBV5-1 combines with J gene TRBJ2-7, with 7 nucleotides matching TRBD2. With 3 bases clipped from V and 4 bases from J, the junction kept 4 bases outside the gene matches. The CDR3 consists of 13 residues. Germline V gene lookup returns CDR1 SGHRS and CDR2 YFSETQ. CDR3 region: CASSSGGGYEQYF. The CDR3 DNA sequence: TGCGCCAGCAGCTCGGGGGGAGGATACGAGCAGTACTTC.

This clone was recorded a few times. The CDR3 nucleotides are TGTGCCAGCAGTGAAGGCTTGCAGGGAAGGGCTGAAGCTTTCTTT. Amino acid sequence: CASSEGLQGRAEAFF. This chain connects TRBV2 to TRBJ1-1, with a tentative D call TRBD1 (5 bases). V shed 1 base and J shed 6 bases, with 15 bases lying between them. CDR1 is SNHLY and CDR2 is FYNNEI in the germline V gene. This CDR3 has 15 amino acids.

This clone occurred once. CDR3 residues: CASSLYLDRGHYGYTF. DNA for the CDR3: TGTGCCAGCAGCTTATATTTGGACAGGGGGCACTATGGCTACACCTTC. The rearrangement uses TRBV7-9 and TRBJ1-2; 11 bases are a match to TRBD1. There are 16 residues in the CDR3. V dropped 2 bases and J dropped 3; count of bases not matched to a gene: 5. Germline CDR1 SEHNR, CDR2 FQNEAQ (reference sequence). Full variable domain (outside the CDR3, taken from reference TRBV7-9 and TRBJ1-2): DTGVSQNPRHKITKRGQNVTFRCDPISEHNRLYWYRQTLGQGPEFLTYFQNEAQLEKSRLLSDRFSAERPKGSFSTLEIQRTEQGDSAMYLCASSLYLDRGHYGYTFGSGTRLTVV.